Listed here are 8 T cell receptor beta chains from one sample, sequenced in a study of beta chain features in type 1 diabetes. The sequenced template was cDNA made from the entire isolated RNA. Repertoires were generated with immunoSEQ multiplex PCR, while TCRdb's copy carries only in-frame clones and drops some. Of around 310,000 clones in the sample, approximately 12% were seen once. Study findings and constraints: A moderate, significant TCRB CDR3 shortening appeared in type 1 diabetes across four CD4+ subsets.

These receptors are not linked to any known antigen. The material sequenced was naive CD4+ T cells from blood. The receptor source for this set is a woman in her late teens or twenties with type 1 diabetes.

This clone has only a few counts. The V call is TRBV15, the J call TRBJ1-4; D is ambiguous. The CDR3 covers 14 residues. Trimming left V 4 bases short and J 4 bases short, with 10 bases between. In germline, CDR1 is LNHNV, CDR2 YYDKDF (reference sequence). The CDR3 DNA reads as TGTGCCACCAGCACCCGATCCTATAATGAAAAACTGTTTTTT. It encodes CATSTRSYNEKLFF.

This chain links TRBV5-4 with TRBJ2-3; 14 bases are shared with TRBD2. The V segment lost 3 bases and the J segment 4 bases; nucleotides outside the gene matches: 7. Germline V lookup: CDR1 SGHNT, CDR2 YYREEE (reference sequence). The CDR3 has 17 amino acids. The CDR3 DNA follows: TGTGCCAGCAGCTCGGGACTAGCGGGAGTAACGGCAGATACGCAGTATTTT. Its translation is CASSSGLAGVTADTQYF.

The V gene is TRBV5-4, the J gene TRBJ2-1; D ambiguous. CDR3 length: 14 amino acids. Trimming cost V 4 bases and J 6 bases, with 14 bases left between them. Germline values: CDR1 SGHNT, CDR2 YYREEE (reference sequence). CDR3 coding DNA: TGTGCCAGCAGCACCTTTCTGGGCCCCAATGAGCAGTTCTTC. It specifies CASSTFLGPNEQFF.

The J gene is TRBJ2-3, the V gene TRBV9; no firm D call. CDR1 SGDLS and CDR2 YYNGEE come from the germline V gene. The germline V and J ends were trimmed by 1 base and 4 bases, with 4 bases remaining between them. The CDR3 is made up of 12 amino acids. The CDR3 reads CASSVRADTQYF. The CDR3 DNA reads as TGTGCCAGCAGCGTAAGAGCAGATACGCAGTATTTT.

This rearrangement joins TRBV29-1 to TRBJ2-3, with D possibly being TRBD2 (6 bases). The length of the CDR3 is 14 residues. The V gene lost 4 bases and the J gene lost 3 bases, with 14 bases spanning the gap. Germline CDR1 SQVTM, CDR2 ANQGSEA. The CDR3 DNA sequence: TGCAGCGTTGGGAAGCGGGTTCTGACAGATACGCAGTATTTT. Its translation: CSVGKRVLTDTQYF.

This clone was seen a few times. The V gene is TRBV4-1, the J gene TRBJ2-3; D perhaps matches TRBD2 (6 bases). V lost 1 base and J lost 7, with 21 bases in between. CDR3 size: 17 residues. Per germline, CDR1 MGHRA and CDR2 YSYEKL. CDR3 DNA: TGCGCCAGCAGCCAAGGTCCGGGAGTCATCCTCCGGAATACGCAGTATTTT. This translates into CASSQGPGVILRNTQYF.

This clone is a singleton in its sample. The chain employs TRBV9 and TRBJ1-1; tentative D call: TRBD1 (6 bases). This CDR3 is built from 15 residues. Trimming shortened V by 4 bases and J by 4 bases, and 17 bases separated the two germline ends. From germline, CDR1 is SGDLS and CDR2 YYNGEE. The CDR3 loop is CASSPERGLGTEAFF. DNA of the CDR3: TGTGCCAGCAGCCCCGAAAGGGGGTTGGGCACTGAAGCTTTCTTT.

The rearrangement links TRBV29-1 to TRBJ1-4, with 7 bases identical to TRBD1. Germline V gene sequence: CDR1 SQVTM, CDR2 ANQGSEA. V was pared by 0 bases and J by 8 bases, with 6 bases of the junction left unmatched. CDR3 length: 14 residues. CDR3 sequence (DNA): TGCAGCGTTGAAGACGGGAGGGGGCGGGAAAAACTGTTTTTT. Protein: CSVEDGRGREKLFF. Variable domain in full (rest from reference TRBV29-1 and TRBJ1-4): SAVISQKPSRDICQRGTSLTIQCQVDSQVTMMFWYRQQPGQSLTLIATANQGSEATYESGFVIDKFPISRPNLTFSTLTVSNMSPEDSSIYLCSVEDGRGREKLFFGSGTQLSVL.